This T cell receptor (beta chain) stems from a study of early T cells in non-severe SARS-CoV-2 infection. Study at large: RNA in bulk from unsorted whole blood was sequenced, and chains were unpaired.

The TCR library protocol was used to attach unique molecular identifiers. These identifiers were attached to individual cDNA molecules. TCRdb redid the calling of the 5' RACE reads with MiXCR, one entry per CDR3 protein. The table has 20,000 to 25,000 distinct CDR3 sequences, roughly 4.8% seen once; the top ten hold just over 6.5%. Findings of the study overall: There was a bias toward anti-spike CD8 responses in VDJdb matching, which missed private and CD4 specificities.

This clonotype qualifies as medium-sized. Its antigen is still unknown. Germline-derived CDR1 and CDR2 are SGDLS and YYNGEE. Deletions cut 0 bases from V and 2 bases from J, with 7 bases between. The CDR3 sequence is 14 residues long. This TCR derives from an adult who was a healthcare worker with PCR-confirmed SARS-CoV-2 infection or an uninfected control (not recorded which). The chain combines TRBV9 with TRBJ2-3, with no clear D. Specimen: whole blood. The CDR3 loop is CASSVGPNTDTQYF. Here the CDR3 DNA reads TGTGCCAGCAGCGTAGGTCCCAACACAGATACGCAGTATTTT.